This T cell receptor (beta chain) was sequenced during a study of cytomegalovirus exposure and HLA in healthy donors. Whole-study context: Genotyping of some 390 donors showed that about 84% belonged to the Caucasian-associated ancestry cluster. Whole-study results and caveats: Reportedly, a later analysis found an Asian-associated ancestry cluster had fewer N-insertions than the approximately 640-donor mean.

Germline CDR1 GTSNPN, CDR2 SVGIG (reference sequence). Trimming shortened V by 6 bases and J by 5 bases, and 10 bases separated the two germline ends. This CDR3 has 11 amino acids. Vbeta (60) and Jbeta (13) primers were used in the PCR. Original processing notes: There were around 80 million unique TCR beta chains by a later count, and some 12 million of them were shared. Using immunoSEQ multiplex PCR, the repertoire was profiled, and TCRdb retains in-frame clones only, with some absent. V, J and clone size derive from that table, while D and trimming were established from the DNA sequence. The sample carries roughly 170,000 clones, approximately 78% recorded once. Note on this clone: Its antigen is unidentified.

The TCR was taken from a woman aged 45-60 years in good health and CMV-seropositive. The sequencing input was PBMCs. V gene TRBV30 combines with J gene TRBJ1-2; maybe TRBD1 (6 bases). CDR3 in DNA: TGTGCCTGCAGGGGCTTATATGGCTACACCTTC. Translated, it gives CACRGLYGYTF.